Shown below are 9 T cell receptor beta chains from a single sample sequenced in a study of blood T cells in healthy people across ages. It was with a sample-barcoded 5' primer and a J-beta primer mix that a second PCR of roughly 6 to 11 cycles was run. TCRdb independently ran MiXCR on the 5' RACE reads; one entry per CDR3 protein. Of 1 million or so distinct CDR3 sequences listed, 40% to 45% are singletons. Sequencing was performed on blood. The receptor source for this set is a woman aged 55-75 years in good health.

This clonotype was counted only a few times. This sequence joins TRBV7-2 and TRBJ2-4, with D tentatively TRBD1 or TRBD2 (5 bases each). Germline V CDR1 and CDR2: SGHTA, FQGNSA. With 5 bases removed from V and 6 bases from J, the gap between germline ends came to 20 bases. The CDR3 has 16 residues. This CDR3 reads CASSPTREAVRNIQYF. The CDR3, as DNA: TGTGCCAGCAGCCCCACCAGGGAAGCGGTGAGAAACATTCAGTACTTC.

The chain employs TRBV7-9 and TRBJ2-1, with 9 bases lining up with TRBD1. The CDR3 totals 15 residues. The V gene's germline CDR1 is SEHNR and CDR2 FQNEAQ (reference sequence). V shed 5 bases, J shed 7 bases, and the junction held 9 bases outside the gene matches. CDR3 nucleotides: TGTGCCAGCAGCATACACGGACAGGGGATGAATGAGCAGTTCTTC. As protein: CASSIHGQGMNEQFF. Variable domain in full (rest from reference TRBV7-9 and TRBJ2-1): DTGVSQNPRHKITKRGQNVTFRCDPISEHNRLYWYRQTLGQGPEFLTYFQNEAQLEKSRLLSDRFSAERPKGSFSTLEIQRTEQGDSAMYLCASSIHGQGMNEQFFGPGTRLTVL.

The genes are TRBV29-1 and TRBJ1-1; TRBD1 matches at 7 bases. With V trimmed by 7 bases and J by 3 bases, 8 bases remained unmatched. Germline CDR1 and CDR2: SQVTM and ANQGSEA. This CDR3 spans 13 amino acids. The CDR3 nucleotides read TGCAGCGCACGACAGGGATCGGACACTGAAGCTTTCTTT. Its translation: CSARQGSDTEAFF.

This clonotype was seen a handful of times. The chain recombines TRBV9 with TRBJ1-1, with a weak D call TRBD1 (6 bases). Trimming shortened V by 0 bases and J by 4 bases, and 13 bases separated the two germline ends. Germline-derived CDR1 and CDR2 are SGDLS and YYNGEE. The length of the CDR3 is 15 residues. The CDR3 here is CASSVGPGAITEAFF. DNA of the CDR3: TGTGCCAGCAGCGTAGGTCCAGGGGCTATCACTGAAGCTTTCTTT.

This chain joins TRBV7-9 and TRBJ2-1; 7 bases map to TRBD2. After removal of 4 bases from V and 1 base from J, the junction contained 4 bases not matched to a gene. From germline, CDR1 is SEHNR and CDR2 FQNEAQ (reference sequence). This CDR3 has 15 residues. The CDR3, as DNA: TGTGCCAGCAGCTCGACTAGCCAATCCTACAATGAGCAGTTCTTC. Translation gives CASSSTSQSYNEQFF.

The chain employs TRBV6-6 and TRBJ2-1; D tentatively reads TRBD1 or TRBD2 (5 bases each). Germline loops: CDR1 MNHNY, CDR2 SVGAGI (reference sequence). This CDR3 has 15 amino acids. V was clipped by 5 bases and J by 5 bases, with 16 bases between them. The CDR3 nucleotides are TGTGCCAGCAGTGGGGGACGAGTCCCCGACAATGAGCAGTTCTTC. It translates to CASSGGRVPDNEQFF.

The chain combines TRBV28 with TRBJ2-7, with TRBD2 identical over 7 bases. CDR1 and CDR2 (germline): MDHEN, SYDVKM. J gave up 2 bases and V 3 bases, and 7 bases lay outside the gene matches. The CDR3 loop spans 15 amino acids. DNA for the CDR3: TGTGCCAGCAGTTTGGGGGGGGGAGGTCCCTACGAGCAGTACTTC. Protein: CASSLGGGGPYEQYF.

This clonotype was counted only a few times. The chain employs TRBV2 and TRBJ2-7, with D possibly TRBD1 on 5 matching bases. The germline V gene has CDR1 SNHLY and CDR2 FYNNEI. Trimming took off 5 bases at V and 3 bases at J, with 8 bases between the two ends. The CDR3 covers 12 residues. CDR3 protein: CASSIQVYEQYF. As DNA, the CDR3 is TGTGCCAGCAGTATACAGGTCTACGAGCAGTACTTC. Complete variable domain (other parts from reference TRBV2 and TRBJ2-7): EPEVTQTPSHQVTQMGQEVILRCVPISNHLYFYWYRQILGQKVEFLVSFYNNEISEKSEIFDDQFSVERPDGSNFTLKIRSTKLEDSAMYFCASSIQVYEQYFGPGTRLTVT.

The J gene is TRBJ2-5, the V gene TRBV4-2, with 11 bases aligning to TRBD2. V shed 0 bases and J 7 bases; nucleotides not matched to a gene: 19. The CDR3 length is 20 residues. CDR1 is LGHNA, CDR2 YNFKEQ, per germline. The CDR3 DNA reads TGTGCCAGCAGCCAAGACCAACAGGGGGCTAGCGGGAGGTCCCAGGTGACCCAGTACTTC. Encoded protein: CASSQDQQGASGRSQVTQYF.